The subject of this entry is one TCR beta chain. Relying on iRepertoire HTBI primers and Arm-PCR of CDR3 regions, the team built TCR beta libraries. TCRdb reprocessed the multiplex PCR reads with MiXCR, giving one entry per CDR3 protein. Of about 540,000 distinct CDR3 sequences in the sample, roughly 13% were seen once. Time point given: newly diagnosed GD, antithyroid drugs for less than 3 months. PBMC-extracted RNA yielded the TCR library. The data were taken from a study of regulatory T cells in long-lasting Graves disease. The CDR3 contains 17 residues. CDR1 is KGHSH and CDR2 is LQKENI in the germline V gene. V gave up 0 bases and J gave up 3 bases; unmatched junction bases: 8. The sample was also linked to a second study, of T cells in Graves' hyperthyroidism and ophthalmopathy.

Sample: peripheral blood mononuclear cells (PBMCs), taken at new diagnosis, from a patient treated with antithyroid drugs. The rearrangement joins TRBV18 to TRBJ2-3, with 8 bases that match TRBD1. This receptor was identified in a man aged 25-45 years with Graves disease. This CDR3 is CASSPPTTRQGTDTQYF. The CDR3 DNA follows: TGTGCCAGCTCACCACCGACCACCCGACAGGGGACAGATACGCAGTATTTT. Complete variable domain (other parts from reference TRBV18 and TRBJ2-3): NAGVMQNPRHLVRRRGQEARLRCSPMKGHSHVYWYRQLPEEGLKFMVYLQKENIIDESGMPKERFSAEFPKEGPSILRIQQVVRGDSAAYFCASSPPTTRQGTDTQYFGPGTRLTVL.